These 16 T cell receptor beta chains share one sample of origin, sequenced in a study of cytomegalovirus exposure and HLA in healthy donors. PCR amplification relied on 60 Vbeta primers (plus 13 Jbeta primers). This table comes from immunoSEQ multiplex PCR, and its TCRdb copy is limited to in-frame clones, with some not included. The repertoire holds under 200,000 clones, with more than 80% as singletons. The sample was PBMCs. These receptors were taken from a woman between 18 and 29 years old in good health and CMV-seronegative.

The chain carries TRBV5-1 and TRBJ2-7; 11 positions agree with TRBD1. CDR3 length: 14 residues. Trimming cost V 4 bases and J 4 bases; bases outside gene matches: 4. Per the germline V gene, CDR1 is SGHRS and CDR2 is YFSETQ. CDR3 sequence reads: CASSVGTGGYEQYF. The CDR3 nucleotides read TGCGCCAGCAGCGTCGGGACAGGGGGGTACGAGCAGTACTTC.

This chain connects TRBV28 to TRBJ2-7; TRBD2 is a possible D gene (5 bases). This CDR3 region has 12 residues. V was trimmed by 0 bases and J by 5 bases, leaving 5 bases between them. Looked up from germline, CDR1 is MDHEN and CDR2 is SYDVKM. In nucleotides, the CDR3 is TGTGCCAGCAGTTTATGGGGAGACGAGCAGTACTTC. Amino acid sequence: CASSLWGDEQYF.

This rearrangement joins TRBV25-1 to TRBJ2-4, with D possibly being TRBD1 (6 bases). The CDR3 is 13 residues long. Trimming stripped 3 bases from V and 8 bases from J, with 11 bases between. Germline-derived CDR1 and CDR2 are MGHDK and SYGVNS. This chain's CDR3 is CASSEQGKDIQYF. CDR3 coding DNA: TGTGCCAGCAGTGAGCAGGGGAAGGACATTCAGTACTTC.

This clone was seen once. The V call is TRBV5-1, the J call TRBJ2-1; perhaps TRBD1 as D (6 bases). The V end was cut by 6 bases, the J end by 5 bases, with 15 bases between. Looked up from germline, CDR1 is SGHRS and CDR2 is YFSETQ. The CDR3 is 14 residues long. The CDR3 coding sequence is TGCGCCAGCAAGTACCGGGACAACAACAATGAGCAGTTCTTC. Translating gives CASKYRDNNNEQFF.

V and J are TRBV5-6 and TRBJ2-7; weak D call: TRBD1 (6 bases). The CDR3 sequence is 16 residues long. CDR1 is SGHDT, CDR2 YYEEEE, per germline. V was trimmed by 0 bases and J by 3 bases, leaving 16 bases between them. CDR3 loop: CASSLAAGTLSYEQYF. The CDR3 nucleotides are TGTGCCAGCAGCTTGGCAGCCGGGACACTGAGCTACGAGCAGTACTTC.

V is TRBV5-4 and J is TRBJ2-1; the match to TRBD2 covers 7 bases. V trimming: 0 bases; J trimming: 10 bases; junction bases outside the gene matches: 1. In germline, CDR1 is SGHNT, CDR2 YYREEE (reference sequence). This CDR3 contains 12 residues. CDR3 residues: CASSLVSGEQFF. CDR3 nucleotides: TGTGCCAGCAGCTTGGTTAGCGGGGAGCAGTTCTTC.

The rearrangement links TRBV4-2 to TRBJ2-1; D might be TRBD2 (6 bases). Trimming left V 1 base short and J 0 bases short, with 16 bases between. The CDR3 length is 18 residues. Germline-derived CDR1 and CDR2 are LGHNA and YNFKEQ. The DNA of the CDR3 is TGTGCCAGCAGCCAAGCCCCAATGGGAGGAATCTCCTACAATGAGCAGTTCTTC. Residues: CASSQAPMGGISYNEQFF.

The chain uses TRBV7-2 and TRBJ2-5; D might be TRBD1 (5 bases). V gave up 6 bases and J gave up 4 bases, with 12 bases separating them. Germline assignment: CDR1 SGHTA and CDR2 FQGNSA. The CDR3 contains 13 residues. The DNA for the CDR3 is TGTGCCAGCAGTCGACAGCTTGGAGAGACCCAGTACTTC. Its protein is CASSRQLGETQYF. Combining the CDR3 with reference TRBV7-2 and TRBJ2-5 gives the whole variable domain GAGVSQSPSNKVTEKGKDVELRCDPISGHTALYWYRQSLGQGLEFLIYFQGNSAPDKSGLPSDRFSAERTGGSVSTLTIQRTQQEDSAVYLCASSRQLGETQYFGPGTRLLVL.

CDR3 sequence: CASSQNGLAGGEQFF. The CDR3 DNA reads as TGTGCCAGCAGCCAAAATGGACTAGCGGGCGGTGAGCAGTTCTTC. J is TRBJ2-1 and V is TRBV4-2, with 11 positions matching TRBD2. V lost 2 bases to trimming and J lost 9 bases; unmatched junction nucleotides: 6. CDR3 length: 15 amino acids. Germline CDR1 is LGHNA and CDR2 is YNFKEQ.

The gene calls are TRBV6-1 and TRBJ1-2; TRBD1 agrees at 8 bases. The V gene end was trimmed by 5 bases and the J gene end by 3 bases; junction bases not matched to a gene: 5. Germline CDR1 is MNHNS and CDR2 is SASEGT. The CDR3 is 14 amino acids. The CDR3 nucleotides are TGTGCCAGCAGTAGACAGGGGCATTACTATGGCTACACCTTC. Encoded protein: CASSRQGHYYGYTF.

This clone occurred once. The rearrangement uses TRBV7-9 and TRBJ1-4; 9 positions agree with TRBD1. In germline, CDR1 is SEHNR, CDR2 FQNEAQ (reference sequence). This CDR3 has 14 residues. V lost 4 bases and J lost 7; bases outside the gene matches: 4. The CDR3 reads CASSSQGAVEKLFF. CDR3 DNA: TGTGCCAGCAGCTCACAGGGGGCGGTTGAAAAACTGTTTTTT.

The chain joins TRBV5-1 to TRBJ1-3; a possible D gene is TRBD1 (6 bases). Trimming took 1 base from V and 0 from J, leaving 11 bases between them. The CDR3 spans 16 residues. Looked up from germline, CDR1 is SGHRS and CDR2 is YFSETQ. CDR3 nucleotide sequence: TGCGCCAGCAGCTTGAGACAGGCCTACTCTGGAAACACCATATATTTT. Amino acid sequence: CASSLRQAYSGNTIYF.

The chain links TRBV4-1 to TRBJ2-3; 8 bases are a match to TRBD2. CDR1 MGHRA and CDR2 YSYEKL come from the germline V gene. This CDR3 contains 16 residues. The trim removed 1 base at V and 3 bases at J, leaving 6 bases unmatched. The CDR3 region has the DNA TGCGCCAGCAGCCAAGCGTCCGGGGGGGGAACAGATACGCAGTATTTT. This translates into CASSQASGGGTDTQYF.

V usage is TRBV6-1 and J usage is TRBJ2-7; D may be TRBD2 (5 bases). The germline V and J ends were trimmed by 5 bases and 6 bases, with 17 bases remaining between them. Germline lookup yields CDR1 MNHNS and CDR2 SASEGT. The CDR3 has 14 residues. In DNA, the CDR3 is TGTGCCAGCAGTTCAGATGCTAGCCTCCGCGAGCAGTACTTC. It translates to CASSSDASLREQYF.

The V and J genes are TRBV7-9 and TRBJ1-5, with unresolved D. This CDR3 spans 13 amino acids. V was trimmed by 2 bases and J by 5 bases, leaving 7 bases between them. Germline CDR1 is SEHNR and CDR2 is FQNEAQ (reference sequence). CDR3 in DNA: TGTGCCAGCAGCTTATATGGAGATCAGCCCCAGCATTTT. It encodes CASSLYGDQPQHF.

The J gene is TRBJ2-1, the V gene TRBV27, with D unclear. Per the germline V gene, CDR1 is MNHEY and CDR2 is SMNVEV (reference sequence). The V end lost 2 bases, the J end lost 5 bases, and 7 bases lay between the germline ends. The CDR3 spans 13 residues. CDR3 amino acids: CASSLILNNEQFF. The CDR3 DNA sequence: TGTGCCAGCAGTTTAATCCTTAACAATGAGCAGTTCTTC.